This T cell receptor beta chain was captured by sequencing in a study of cytomegalovirus exposure and HLA in healthy donors. Of note for this clone: Antigen specificity is unknown.

Researchers ran the PCR with 60 Vbeta and 13 Jbeta primers. Assay used: immunoSEQ multiplex PCR; TCRdb lists only in-frame clones, some missing. The data show under 250,000 clones, and the top ten clones hold 1.1%. In germline, CDR1 is ENHRY, CDR2 SYGVKD. The CDR3 contains 15 residues. V gave up 2 bases and J gave up 0 bases, with 10 bases separating them. Overall study results and limits: An observed cluster of highly shared sequence variants was recorded as a likely sequencing artifact. One later analysis reportedly identified an Asian-associated ancestry cluster that showed fewer N-insertions than the 666-donor mean. In a later analysis, most CMV-associated TCR beta chains appeared HLA-restricted.

V usage is TRBV10-3 and J usage is TRBJ1-2; possibly TRBD1 for D (6 bases). The material sequenced was PBMCs. This receptor was identified in a girl aged 2 to 9 in good health and CMV-seropositive. The CDR3 nucleotides read TGTGCCATCAGTGAGAGGGACAATTCTAACTATGGCTACACCTTC. Protein sequence: CAISERDNSNYGYTF.